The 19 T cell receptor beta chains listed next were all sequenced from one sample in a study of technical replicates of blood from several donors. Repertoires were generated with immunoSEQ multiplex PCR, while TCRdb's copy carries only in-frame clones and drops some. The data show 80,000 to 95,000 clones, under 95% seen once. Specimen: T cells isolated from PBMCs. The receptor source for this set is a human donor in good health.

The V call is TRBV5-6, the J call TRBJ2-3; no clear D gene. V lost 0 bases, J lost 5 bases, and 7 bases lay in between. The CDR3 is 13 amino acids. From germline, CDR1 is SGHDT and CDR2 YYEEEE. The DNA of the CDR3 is TGTGCCAGCAGCTTGGAAAACTTAGATACGCAGTATTTT. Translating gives CASSLENLDTQYF.

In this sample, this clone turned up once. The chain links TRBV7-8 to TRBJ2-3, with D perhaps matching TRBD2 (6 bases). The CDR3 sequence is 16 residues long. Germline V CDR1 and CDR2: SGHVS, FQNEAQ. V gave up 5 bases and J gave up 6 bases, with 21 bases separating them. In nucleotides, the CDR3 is TGTGCCAGCAGCCACGCCGGGAGACAGAAGTACGATACGCAGTATTTT. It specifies CASSHAGRQKYDTQYF.

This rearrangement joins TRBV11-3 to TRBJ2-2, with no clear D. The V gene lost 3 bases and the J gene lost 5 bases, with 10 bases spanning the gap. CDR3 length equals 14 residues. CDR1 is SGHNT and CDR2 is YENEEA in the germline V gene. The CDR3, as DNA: TGTGCCAGCAGCTTCCTTGACATAACCGGGGAGCTGTTTTTT. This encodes CASSFLDITGELFF.

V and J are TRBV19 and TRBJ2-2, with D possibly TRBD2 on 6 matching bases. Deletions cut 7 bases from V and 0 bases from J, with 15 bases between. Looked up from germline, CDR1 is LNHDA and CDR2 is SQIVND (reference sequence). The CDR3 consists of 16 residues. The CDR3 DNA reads TGTGCCAGTAAAATGGGGGGTCAAACGAACACCGGGGAGCTGTTTTTT. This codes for CASKMGGQTNTGELFF.

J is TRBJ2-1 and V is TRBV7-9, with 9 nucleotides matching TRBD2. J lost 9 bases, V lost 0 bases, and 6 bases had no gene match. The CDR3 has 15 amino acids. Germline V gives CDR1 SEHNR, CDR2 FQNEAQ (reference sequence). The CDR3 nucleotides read TGTGCCAGCAGCTTAGCTAGCGGGAGTGCCCGTGAGCAGTTCTTC. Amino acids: CASSLASGSAREQFF.

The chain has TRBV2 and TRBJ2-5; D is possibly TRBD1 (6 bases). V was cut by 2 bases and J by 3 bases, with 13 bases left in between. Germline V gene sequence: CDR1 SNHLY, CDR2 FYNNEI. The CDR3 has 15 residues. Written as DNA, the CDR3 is TGTGCCAGCAGTGAATACGGTAGGGACAAAGAGACCCAGTACTTC. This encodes CASSEYGRDKETQYF.

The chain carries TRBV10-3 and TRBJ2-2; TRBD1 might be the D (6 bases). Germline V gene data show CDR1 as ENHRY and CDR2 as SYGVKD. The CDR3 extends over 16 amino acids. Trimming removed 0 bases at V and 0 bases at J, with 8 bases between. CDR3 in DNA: TGTGCCATCAGTGAGTCGAGACAGGCGAACACCGGGGAGCTGTTTTTT. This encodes CAISESRQANTGELFF.

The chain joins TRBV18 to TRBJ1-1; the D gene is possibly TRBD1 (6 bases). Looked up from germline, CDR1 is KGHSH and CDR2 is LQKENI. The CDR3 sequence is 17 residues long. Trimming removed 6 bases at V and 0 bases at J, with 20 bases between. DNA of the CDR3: TGTGCCAGCTCTACCCAGCCAGGGGTCCCCTTGAACACTGAAGCTTTCTTT. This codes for CASSTQPGVPLNTEAFF.

The CDR3: CASSDPLAGGPNEQFF. CDR3 DNA: TGTGCCAGCAGTGATCCGCTAGCGGGAGGCCCCAATGAGCAGTTCTTC. This chain links TRBV25-1 with TRBJ2-1; 11 bases are a match to TRBD2. CDR3 length: 16 residues. The V segment lost 3 bases and the J segment 6 bases; nucleotides outside the gene matches: 7. The germline V gene has CDR1 MGHDK and CDR2 SYGVNS.

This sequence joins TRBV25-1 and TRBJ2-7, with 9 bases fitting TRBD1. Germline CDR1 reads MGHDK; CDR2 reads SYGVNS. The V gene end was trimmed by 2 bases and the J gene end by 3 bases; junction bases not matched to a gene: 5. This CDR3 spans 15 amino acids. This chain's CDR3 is CASSEGGGQGYEQYF. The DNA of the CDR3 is TGTGCCAGCAGTGAAGGGGGGGGACAGGGCTACGAGCAGTACTTC.

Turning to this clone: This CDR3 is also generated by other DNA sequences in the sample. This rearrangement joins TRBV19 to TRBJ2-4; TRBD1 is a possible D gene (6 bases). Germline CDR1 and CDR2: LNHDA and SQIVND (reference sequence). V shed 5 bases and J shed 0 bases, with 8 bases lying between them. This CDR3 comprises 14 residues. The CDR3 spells CASSPQGAKNIQYF. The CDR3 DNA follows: TGTGCCAGTAGTCCACAGGGAGCCAAAAACATTCAGTACTTC.

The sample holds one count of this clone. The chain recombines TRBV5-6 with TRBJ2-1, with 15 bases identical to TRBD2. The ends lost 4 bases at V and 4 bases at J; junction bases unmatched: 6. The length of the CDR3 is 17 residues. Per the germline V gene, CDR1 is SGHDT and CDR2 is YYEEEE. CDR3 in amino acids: CASSAGTSGGPYNEQFF. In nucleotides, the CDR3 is TGTGCCAGCAGCGCCGGGACTAGCGGGGGGCCTTACAATGAGCAGTTCTTC.

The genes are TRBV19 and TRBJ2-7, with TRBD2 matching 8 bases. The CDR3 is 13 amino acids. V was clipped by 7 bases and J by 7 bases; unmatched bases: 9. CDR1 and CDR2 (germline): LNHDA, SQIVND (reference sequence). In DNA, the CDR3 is TGTGCCAGTACCGGACTAGCCGTAGAGGAGCAGTACTTC. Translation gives CASTGLAVEEQYF.

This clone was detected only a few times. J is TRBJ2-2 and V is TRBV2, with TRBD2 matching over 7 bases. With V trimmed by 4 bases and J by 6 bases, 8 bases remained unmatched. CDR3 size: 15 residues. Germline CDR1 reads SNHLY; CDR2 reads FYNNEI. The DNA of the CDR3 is TGTGCCAGCAGTGGGACTAGTGGGCAAGCCGGGGAGCTGTTTTTT. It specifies CASSGTSGQAGELFF.

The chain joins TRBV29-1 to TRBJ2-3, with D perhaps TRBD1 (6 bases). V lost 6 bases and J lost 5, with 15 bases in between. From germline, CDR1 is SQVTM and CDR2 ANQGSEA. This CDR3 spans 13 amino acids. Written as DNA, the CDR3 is TGCAGCGTACAGGGTCCTGACGGAGATACGCAGTATTTT. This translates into CSVQGPDGDTQYF.

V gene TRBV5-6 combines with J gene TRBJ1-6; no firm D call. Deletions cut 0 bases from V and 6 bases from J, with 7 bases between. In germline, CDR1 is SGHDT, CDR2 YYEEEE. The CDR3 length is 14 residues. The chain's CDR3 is CASSLAELNSPLHF. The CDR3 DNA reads TGTGCCAGCAGCTTGGCCGAGCTTAATTCACCCCTCCACTTT. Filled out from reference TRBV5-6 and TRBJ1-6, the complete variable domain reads DAGVTQSPTHLIKTRGQQVTLRCSPKSGHDTVSWYQQALGQGPQFIFQYYEEEERQRGNFPDRFSGHQFPNYSSELNVNALLLGDSALYLCASSLAELNSPLHFGNGTRLTVT.

Here the CDR3 DNA reads TGCGCCAGCGGTCAACTACAGGACCCTGGGGCCAACGTCCTGACTTTC. Protein product: CASGQLQDPGANVLTF. V usage is TRBV5-1 and J usage is TRBJ2-6, with D tentatively TRBD1 (5 bases). V lost 7 bases to trimming and J lost 2 bases, with 16 bases between them. CDR3 length: 16 amino acids. CDR1 is SGHRS and CDR2 is YFSETQ in the germline V gene.

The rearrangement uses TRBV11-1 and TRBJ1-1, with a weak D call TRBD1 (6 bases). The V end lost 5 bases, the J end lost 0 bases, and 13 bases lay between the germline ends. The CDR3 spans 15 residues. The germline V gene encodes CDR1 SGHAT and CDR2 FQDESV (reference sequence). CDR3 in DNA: TGTGCCAGCAGCCAGAAGGGACATCTGAACACTGAAGCTTTCTTT. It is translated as CASSQKGHLNTEAFF. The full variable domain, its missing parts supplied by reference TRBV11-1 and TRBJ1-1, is EAEVAQSPRYKITEKSQAVAFWCDPISGHATLYWYRQILGQGPELLVQFQDESVVDDSQLPKDRFSAERLKGVDSTLKIQPAELGDSAMYLCASSQKGHLNTEAFFGQGTRLTVV.

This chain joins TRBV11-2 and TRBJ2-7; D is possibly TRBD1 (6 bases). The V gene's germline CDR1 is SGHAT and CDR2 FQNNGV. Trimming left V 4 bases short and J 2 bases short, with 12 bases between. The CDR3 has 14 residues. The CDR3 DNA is TGTGCCAGCAGCTCTCCGGGACAACCCTACGAGCAGTACTTC. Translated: CASSSPGQPYEQYF. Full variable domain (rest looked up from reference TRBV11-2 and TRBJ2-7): EAGVAQSPRYKIIEKRQSVAFWCNPISGHATLYWYQQILGQGPKLLIQFQNNGVVDDSQLPKDRFSAERLKGVDSTLKIQPAKLEDSAVYLCASSSPGQPYEQYFGPGTRLTVT.